These 31 T cell receptor beta chains share one sample of origin, sequenced in a study of blood T cell repertoires in COVID-19 (dated by TCRdb to 2020 to 2022). Preparation of the library involved the immunoSEQ multiplex PCR assay. TCRdb provides this immuneACCESS table in a form limited to in-frame rearrangements. Some clones are lacking; in checked studies, under half of them reflect an unresolved V gene, and why the rest are absent is not known. The sample has 120,000 to 150,000 clones on record, approximately 81% of them singletons. The ten largest clonotypes hold approximately 38% of the sample. Sequenced material: peripheral blood. The receptors come from a human donor in a cohort sampled during active COVID-19.

The chain links TRBV10-1 to TRBJ2-1, with a possible D match to TRBD2 (6 bases). V was clipped by 2 bases and J by 5 bases, with 13 bases between them. The CDR3 sequence is 15 residues long. Germline CDR1 WNHNN, CDR2 SYGVQD (reference sequence). The DNA for the CDR3 is TGCGCCAGCAGTGAGCCTGGGCGGGGTGACAATGAGCAGTTCTTC. Amino acids: CASSEPGRGDNEQFF.

The chain employs TRBV11-2 and TRBJ1-2, with D possibly TRBD1 on 6 matching bases. CDR3 length equals 14 residues. Germline CDR1 is SGHAT and CDR2 is FQNNGV. The V end lost 0 bases, the J end lost 4 bases, and 9 bases lay between the germline ends. The CDR3 DNA is TGTGCCAGCAGCTTAGAGGGGGCGTCCTATGGCTACACCTTC. Protein product: CASSLEGASYGYTF.

This chain links TRBV30 with TRBJ1-2, with a possible D match to TRBD1 (5 bases). The CDR3 is made up of 12 amino acids. Deletions cut 6 bases from V and 4 bases from J, with 12 bases between. Germline loops: CDR1 GTSNPN, CDR2 SVGIG (reference sequence). The CDR3 DNA reads TGTGCCTGCTCTGCGGGGCTCTATGGCTACACCTTC. This sequence encodes CACSAGLYGYTF.

The chain has TRBV5-1 and TRBJ2-1; D remains ambiguous. The V gene lost 1 base and the J gene lost 0 bases, with 11 bases spanning the gap. The CDR3 spans 16 residues. Germline-derived CDR1 and CDR2 are SGHRS and YFSETQ. CDR3 residues: CASSLQAASSYNEQFF. The CDR3 DNA sequence: TGCGCCAGCAGCTTGCAGGCAGCAAGCTCCTACAATGAGCAGTTCTTC.

This clone showed up just a few times. The CDR3: CASRLGRGLSEAFF. The CDR3 DNA reads TGCGCCAGCAGACTGGGTAGGGGGCTGAGTGAAGCTTTCTTT. The chain employs TRBV5-1 and TRBJ1-1; 7 nucleotides line up with TRBD1. From germline, CDR1 is SGHRS and CDR2 YFSETQ. The V segment lost 5 bases and the J segment 7 bases; nucleotides outside the gene matches: 11. The CDR3 sequence is 14 residues long.

The chain uses TRBV5-1 and TRBJ1-3; D not certain. There are 12 residues in the CDR3. CDR1 is SGHRS, CDR2 YFSETQ, per germline. The germline V and J ends were trimmed by 6 bases and 4 bases, with 8 bases remaining between them. The CDR3 DNA reads TGCGCCAGCACCCCCGGGGGAAACACCATATATTTT. It codes for CASTPGGNTIYF. The full variable domain, completed using reference TRBV5-1 and TRBJ1-3, is KAGVTQTPRYLIKTRGQQVTLSCSPISGHRSVSWYQQTPGQGLQFLFEYFSETQRNKGNFPGRFSGRQFSNSRSEMNVSTLELGDSALYLCASTPGGNTIYFGEGSWLTVV.

J is TRBJ1-1 and V is TRBV3-1 (or the pseudogene TRBV3-2); TRBD1 is a possible D gene (5 bases). Germline V gene lookup returns CDR1 LGHDT and CDR2 YNNKEL (reference sequence). The germline V and J ends were trimmed by 5 bases and 3 bases, with 10 bases remaining between them. CDR3 length equals 13 residues. CDR3 residues: CASSTDRYTEAFF. The DNA of the CDR3 is TGTGCCAGCAGCACAGACAGATACACTGAAGCTTTCTTT.

In its sample, this clone was seen a few times. The CDR3 here is CASSGQAANQPQHF. CDR3 nucleotide sequence: TGTGCCAGCAGTGGACAGGCCGCCAATCAGCCCCAGCATTTT. This chain connects TRBV2 to TRBJ1-5, with a weak D call TRBD1 (6 bases). Germline V lookup: CDR1 SNHLY, CDR2 FYNNEI. V lost 4 bases to trimming and J lost 3 bases, with 10 bases between them. The CDR3 spans 14 residues.

This clone was found a few times. The chain links TRBV4-3 to TRBJ2-2; possibly TRBD2 for D (6 bases). The CDR3 runs 14 residues. CDR1 LGHNA and CDR2 YSLEER come from the germline V gene. V lost 0 bases and J 6 bases, leaving 8 bases between the germline ends. The CDR3 sequence: CASSQDWGAGELFF. The CDR3 region has the DNA TGCGCCAGCAGCCAAGATTGGGGGGCCGGGGAGCTGTTTTTT.

The rearrangement uses TRBV5-8 and TRBJ1-6, with D possibly matching TRBD1 (6 bases). This CDR3 has 13 residues. Per the germline V gene, CDR1 is SGHTS and CDR2 is YDEGEE. V gave up 7 bases and J gave up 8 bases, with 13 bases separating them. This chain's CDR3 is CASLPRGDSPLHF. CDR3 sequence (DNA): TGTGCCAGCCTCCCCAGGGGCGATTCACCCCTCCACTTT.

The chain links TRBV11-3 to TRBJ1-4; D is unresolved. The V gene lost 4 bases and the J gene lost 6 bases, with 6 bases spanning the gap. Germline CDR1 is SGHNT and CDR2 is YENEEA. The CDR3 extends over 12 amino acids. Here the CDR3 DNA reads TGTGCCAGCAGCTCCGGAGATGAAAAACTGTTTTTT. It yields the protein CASSSGDEKLFF.

This chain joins TRBV6-6 and TRBJ1-5; no clear D gene. Germline-derived CDR1 and CDR2 are MNHNY and SVGAGI (reference sequence). The V gene lost 7 bases and the J gene lost 2 bases, with 9 bases spanning the gap. The CDR3 runs 13 residues. The CDR3: CASTDIGNQPQHF. The DNA of the CDR3 is TGTGCCAGCACCGACATAGGCAATCAGCCCCAGCATTTT.

This chain's CDR3 is CASSLDGQLYGYTF. Here the CDR3 DNA reads TGCGCCAGCAGCTTGGATGGACAGCTCTATGGCTACACCTTC. The chain links TRBV5-1 to TRBJ1-2, with a weak D call TRBD1 (6 bases). Trimming removed 0 bases at V and 4 bases at J, with 10 bases between. The V gene's germline CDR1 is SGHRS and CDR2 YFSETQ. The CDR3 length is 14 residues.

The chain has TRBV6-5 and TRBJ1-4; D remains unclear. V dropped 6 bases and J dropped 7 bases, with 9 bases sitting between them. The CDR3 is 12 residues long. Germline CDR1 is MNHEY and CDR2 is SVGAGI. The CDR3 DNA reads as TGTGCCAGCAGCCCGGGGAGTGAAAAACTGTTTTTT. Residues: CASSPGSEKLFF.

This clone was found once. This chain joins TRBV12-3 or TRBV12-4 and TRBJ1-2, with D unclear. The CDR3 is made up of 13 amino acids. V was shortened by 1 base and J by 5 bases, with 8 bases between the two germline ends. In nucleotides, the CDR3 is TGTGCCAGCAGTTTAGGCAGTGGTTATGGCTACACCTTC. This sequence encodes CASSLGSGYGYTF.

V gene TRBV28 combines with J gene TRBJ2-2, with TRBD2 matching 8 bases. The J segment lost 5 bases and the V segment lost 3 bases, leaving 5 bases of the junction unmatched. Germline V gene lookup returns CDR1 MDHEN and CDR2 SYDVKM. The CDR3 extends over 15 amino acids. The CDR3 reads CASSFRGGRTGELFF. For the CDR3, the DNA is TGTGCCAGCAGTTTCCGGGGGGGACGAACCGGGGAGCTGTTTTTT.

This sequence joins TRBV6-2 or TRBV6-3 and TRBJ1-5; D is perhaps TRBD1 (6 bases). CDR3 length: 17 residues. Trimming took 4 bases from V and 5 from J, leaving 21 bases between them. The germline V gene encodes CDR1 MNHEY and CDR2 SVGEGT. The chain's CDR3 is CASSFQKTGSPYQPQHF. As DNA, the CDR3 is TGTGCCAGCAGTTTTCAGAAAACAGGGAGCCCTTATCAGCCCCAGCATTTT.

The chain recombines TRBV28 with TRBJ1-1, with TRBD1 identical over 8 bases. The CDR3 has 15 residues. Germline trimming cut 6 bases from V and 5 bases from J; bases unmatched to any gene: 11. Germline-derived CDR1 and CDR2 are MDHEN and SYDVKM. CDR3 nucleotide sequence: TGTGCCAGCAGCACCGTGAGGACAGGGTGGACTGAAGCTTTCTTT. It yields the protein CASSTVRTGWTEAFF.

The chain links TRBV7-8 to TRBJ2-7; TRBD2 might be the D (5 bases). Germline V lookup: CDR1 SGHVS, CDR2 FQNEAQ. V shed 1 base and J shed 8 bases, with 12 bases lying between them. This CDR3 has 13 residues. CDR3 coding DNA: TGTGCCAGCAGCTTAGGACGGACTGGGCAGCAGTACTTC. Encoded protein: CASSLGRTGQQYF.

The chain links TRBV7-2 to TRBJ2-3, with D possibly matching TRBD1 (6 bases). The CDR3 sequence is 16 residues long. Germline-derived CDR1 and CDR2 are SGHTA and FQGNSA. V was pared by 5 bases and J by 2 bases, with 17 bases between. In DNA, the CDR3 is TGTGCCAGCAGCCTCCTAGGACAGCCGTACACAGATACGCAGTATTTT. Protein product: CASSLLGQPYTDTQYF.

The chain employs TRBV19 and TRBJ1-2; D might be TRBD1 (6 bases). Trimming removed 6 bases at V and 6 bases at J, with 14 bases between. The CDR3 loop spans 13 amino acids. In germline, CDR1 is LNHDA, CDR2 SQIVND (reference sequence). The CDR3 coding sequence is TGTGCCAGTAGCCTTACAGGGAAGGATGGCTACACCTTC. It encodes CASSLTGKDGYTF.

This chain uses TRBV5-4 with TRBJ1-6; a possible D gene is TRBD1 (5 bases). CDR3 length: 15 amino acids. Trimming cost V 4 bases and J 8 bases, with 16 bases left between them. Germline V lookup: CDR1 SGHNT, CDR2 YYREEE (reference sequence). This chain's CDR3 is CASSRGGGRDSPLHF. CDR3 DNA sequence: TGTGCCAGCAGCCGCGGGGGGGGGAGGGATTCACCCCTCCACTTT.

The chain combines TRBV7-6 with TRBJ1-2, with no clear D. The germline V gene encodes CDR1 SGHVS and CDR2 FNYEAQ. The CDR3 runs to 19 residues. V was pared by 4 bases and J by 0 bases, with 24 bases between. The CDR3 reads CASSSPATTLTYTNYGYTF. CDR3 bases: TGTGCCAGCAGCTCCCCGGCCACTACCTTAACCTATACTAACTATGGCTACACCTTC.

The rearrangement links TRBV5-4 to TRBJ2-5; D not resolved. The ends were cut back, 5 bases at V and 0 bases at J, with 14 bases in the middle. In germline, CDR1 is SGHNT, CDR2 YYREEE (reference sequence). The CDR3 is made up of 15 amino acids. For the CDR3, the DNA is TGTGCCAGCAGTACCGCCCTATTAAACCAAGAGACCCAGTACTTC. Translation gives CASSTALLNQETQYF.

The genes are TRBV3-1 (or the pseudogene TRBV3-2) and TRBJ2-7; 9 positions agree with TRBD1. In germline, CDR1 is LGHDT, CDR2 YNNKEL (reference sequence). Trimming removed 8 bases from V and 0 bases from J; junction bases left unmatched: 5. This CDR3 region has 14 residues. CDR3 loop: CASSWTGVSYEQYF. The CDR3 DNA reads TGTGCCAGCTCTTGGACAGGGGTCTCCTACGAGCAGTACTTC.

This chain connects TRBV7-9 to TRBJ2-7; D might be TRBD1 (6 bases). V gave up 5 bases and J gave up 3 bases, with 14 bases separating them. The CDR3 contains 14 residues. Germline CDR1 SEHNR, CDR2 FQNEAQ (reference sequence). The CDR3 spells CASSVEGHFYEQYF. DNA for the CDR3: TGTGCCAGCAGCGTAGAGGGACACTTCTACGAGCAGTACTTC.

The rearrangement links TRBV12-3 or TRBV12-4 to TRBJ1-1; possibly TRBD1 for D (5 bases). V was clipped by 7 bases and J by 11 bases, with 20 bases between them. The CDR3 spans 13 residues. CDR3 bases: TGTGCCAGCAAGGGGTTACCAGAGACAAAGGCTTTCTTT. Its protein is CASKGLPETKAFF.

This rearrangement joins TRBV5-6 to TRBJ1-1; 7 nucleotides align to TRBD1. The CDR3 covers 15 residues. V shed 5 bases and J 5 bases; nucleotides not matched to a gene: 12. Germline CDR1 SGHDT, CDR2 YYEEEE. This CDR3 reads CASRGYGQVKTEAFF. The CDR3 DNA reads TGTGCCAGCAGGGGATACGGACAGGTAAAGACTGAAGCTTTCTTT.

This sequence joins TRBV7-9 and TRBJ2-5, with a tentative D call TRBD1 (5 bases). CDR3 length equals 14 residues. Germline V CDR1 and CDR2: SEHNR, FQNEAQ (reference sequence). Trimming cost V 5 bases and J 5 bases, with 15 bases left between them. CDR3 in DNA: TGTGCCAGCAGCGCCTCTGGCAGGGTGGAGACCCAGTACTTC. Protein: CASSASGRVETQYF.

The chain links TRBV6-6 to TRBJ1-4; unclear D gene. This CDR3 spans 15 amino acids. The germline V gene encodes CDR1 MNHNY and CDR2 SVGAGI (reference sequence). V was clipped by 7 bases and J by 3 bases, with 15 bases between them. Here the CDR3 DNA reads TGTGCCAGCACCGGGTCCCTGCAAGCTAATGAAAAACTGTTTTTT. Its translation is CASTGSLQANEKLFF.

This chain joins TRBV6-1 and TRBJ1-2, with D hard to call. CDR1 is MNHNS and CDR2 is SASEGT in the germline V gene. The CDR3 length is 12 residues. V lost 3 bases and J lost 1, with 3 bases in between. The CDR3 nucleotides read TGTGCCAGCAGTGACCATAACTATGGCTACACCTTC. Protein sequence: CASSDHNYGYTF.